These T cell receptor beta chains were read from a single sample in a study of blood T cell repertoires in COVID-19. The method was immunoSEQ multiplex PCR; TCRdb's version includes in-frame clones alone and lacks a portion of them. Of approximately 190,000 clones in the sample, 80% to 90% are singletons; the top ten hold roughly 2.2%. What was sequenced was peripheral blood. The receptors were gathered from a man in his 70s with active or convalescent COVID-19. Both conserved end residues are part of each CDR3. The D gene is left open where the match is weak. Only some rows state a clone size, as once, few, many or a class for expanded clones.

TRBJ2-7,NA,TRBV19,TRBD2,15,TGTGCCAGTAGTCCACGGGGACTAAGGCAAAACGAGCAGTACTTC,CASSPRGLRQNEQYF
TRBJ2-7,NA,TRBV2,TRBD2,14,TGTGCCAGCAGATCCGGGACTAGCGTGAACGAGCAGTACTTC,CASRSGTSVNEQYF
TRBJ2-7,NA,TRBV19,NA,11,TGTGCCAGTAGTACCGGGACAAGGAAGTACTTC,CASSTGTRKYF
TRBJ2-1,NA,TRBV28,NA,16,TGTGCCAGCAATCAGGGTAGCGGTAGCTCCTACAATGAGCAGTTCTTC,CASNQGSGSSYNEQFF
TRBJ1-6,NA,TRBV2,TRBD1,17,TGTGCCAGCAGTGATCCAGTTGTACAGGGGGGTAATTCACCCCTCCACTTT,CASSDPVVQGGNSPLHF
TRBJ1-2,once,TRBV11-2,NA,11,TGTGCCAGCAGCTTAAAAGACGAAAGACTCTTC,CASSLKDERLF
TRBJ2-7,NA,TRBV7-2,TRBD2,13,TGTGCCAGTAATACGGGGGGGCCCTACGAGCAGTACTTC,CASNTGGPYEQYF
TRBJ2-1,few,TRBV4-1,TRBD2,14,TGCGCCAGCAGCCAAGTCGGACTAGGGCATGAGCAGTTCTTC,CASSQVGLGHEQFF
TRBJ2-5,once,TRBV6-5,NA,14,TGTGCCAGCGCTCGGACGAGCTTAGCGGAGACCCAGTACTTC,CASARTSLAETQYF
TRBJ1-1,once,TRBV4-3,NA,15,TGCGCCAGCAGCCAGTCAGGGGTCATGAACACTGAAGCTTTCTTT,CASSQSGVMNTEAFF
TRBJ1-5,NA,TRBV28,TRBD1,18,TGTGCCATATCCGGGACAGGGGGCGCGGAGGGGGGTAATCAGCCCCAGCATTTT,CAISGTGGAEGGNQPQHF
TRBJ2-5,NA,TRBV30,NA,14,TGTGCCTGGAGTACCACGGACTTACAAGAGACCCAGTACTTC,CAWSTTDLQETQYF
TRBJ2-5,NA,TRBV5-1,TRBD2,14,TGCGCCAGCAGCTGGGCTAGCGGGAAAGAGACCCAGTACTTC,CASSWASGKETQYF
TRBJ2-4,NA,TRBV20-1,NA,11,TGCAGTGCTCGGGGTCAAAACATTCAGTACTTC,CSARGQNIQYF
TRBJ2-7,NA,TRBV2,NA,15,TGTGCCAGCAGTGTTATTCGGGGGAGAAACTACGAGCAGTACTTC,CASSVIRGRNYEQYF
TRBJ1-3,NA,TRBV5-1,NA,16,TGCGCCAGCAGCTTGGCCCCGAGGAACTCTGGAAACACCATATATTTT,CASSLAPRNSGNTIYF
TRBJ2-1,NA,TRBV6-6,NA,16,TGTGCCAGCAGTAATCGGTTGGGCCTCACGGCCAATGAGCAGTTCTTC,CASSNRLGLTANEQFF